These T cell receptor beta chains were read from a single sample in a study of T cell repertoires in cytomegalovirus infection. These TCRs are of unknown antigen specificity. Using its own MiXCR run on the reads, TCRdb lists one record per CDR3 protein. The sample yields around 99,000 distinct CDR3 sequences, 29% seen once. Sequenced here: CD8+ T cells from cultured PBMCs, sampled from culture after CMV antigen stimulation. The receptors come from a human donor in good health (CMV status not recorded). Some clones in this sample may be carry-over from other donors' samples. Each CDR3 is given with its conserved first and last residue. D genes are given only for firm matches. Rows give clone size only sometimes, using once, few, many, or a class for an expanded clone.

TRBD2,few,TRBJ2-3,TRBV7-8,TGTGCCAGCAGCACACTCTTCTGGCGGGGGGTGAGGGATTTT,CASSTLFWRGVRDF
NA,many,TRBJ2-1,TRBV5-4,TGTGCCAGCAGCTTCGGCAATGAGCAGTTCTTC,CASSFGNEQFF
NA,NA,TRBJ2-2,TRBV20-1,TGCAGTGCTAGAGATCAAGCCGCCAGCAACACCGGGGAGCTGTTTTTT,CSARDQAASNTGELFF
NA,NA,TRBJ2-1,TRBV7-9,TGTGCCAGCAGCTTTTTAGGGAGTGAGCAGTTCTTC,CASSFLGSEQFF
NA,many,TRBJ1-4,TRBV7-3,TGTGCCAGCAGTCAGTTAGCAGGCGAAAAACTGTTTTTT,CASSQLAGEKLFF
NA,few,TRBJ1-1,TRBV4-2,TGTGCCAGCAGCCAAAGAAACGGGCCCGGCACTGAAGCTTTCTTT,CASSQRNGPGTEAFF
NA,NA,TRBJ1-5,TRBV4-1,TGCGCCAGCAGCCAATCGTTGGGGAATCAGCCCCAGCATTTT,CASSQSLGNQPQHF
NA,NA,TRBJ2-1,TRBV7-9,TGTGCCAGCACCCCTGGGGGGGGCGCATACAATGAGCAGTTCTTC,CASTPGGGAYNEQFF
NA,NA,TRBJ2-1,TRBV2,TGTGCCAGCAGAATAAGCTTAACGGCATTCCAGTTCTTC,CASRISLTAFQFF
NA,NA,TRBJ1-6,TRBV6-5,TGTGCCAGCGGCTCAGCACAGAATTCACCCCTCCACTTT,CASGSAQNSPLHF
TRBD2,few,TRBJ2-1,TRBV7-9,TGTGCCAGCAGCACCACTAGCGGGGGGGCTGATGAGCAGTTCTTC,CASSTTSGGADEQFF
TRBD1,NA,TRBJ2-3,TRBV7-9,TGTGCCAGCGCCCCTCAGGGGGCGATGTTCGATACGCAGTATTTT,CASAPQGAMFDTQYF
NA,NA,TRBJ1-1,TRBV2,TGTGCCAGCAGTGAGGCCAGCGGCACTGAAGCTTTCTTT,CASSEASGTEAFF
NA,NA,TRBJ1-2,TRBV27,TGTGCCAGCAGTTTCCGACCGGGACATTCTAACTATGGCTACACCTTC,CASSFRPGHSNYGYTF
TRBD2,few,TRBJ2-3,TRBV20-1,TGCAGTGCTTGGGGACTAGCGGGGGGGTCCACAGATACGCAGTATTTT,CSAWGLAGGSTDTQYF
TRBD2,few,TRBJ2-4,TRBV12-3/TRBV12-4,TGTGCCAGCAGTTTGAGCGGGGGGGACATTCAGTACTTC,CASSLSGGDIQYF
NA,NA,TRBJ2-7,TRBV20-1,TGCAGTGCTAGAGACGCGGCCGACCCCCTCGAGCAGTACTTC,CSARDAADPLEQYF
NA,many,TRBJ1-1,TRBV7-8,TGTGCCAGCAGCTTTCCCTTTGACAGGTTGAACACTGAAGCTTTCTTT,CASSFPFDRLNTEAFF
NA,NA,TRBJ2-1,TRBV12-3/TRBV12-4,TGTGCCAGCAGTCCCTGGGGATCCTACAATGAGCAGTTCTTC,CASSPWGSYNEQFF
NA,NA,TRBJ1-5,TRBV27,TGTGCCAGCAGTCCCCTCTCGACAGCAACATATCAGCCCCAGCATTTT,CASSPLSTATYQPQHF
TRBD1,many,TRBJ2-1,TRBV7-8,TGTGCCAGCACTAACAGGGGGGTTTACAATGAGCAGTTCTTC,CASTNRGVYNEQFF
NA,NA,TRBJ1-1,TRBV11-2,TGTGCCAGCAGCTTAGACTCTGGCATGAACACTGAAGCTTTCTTT,CASSLDSGMNTEAFF
TRBD2,few,TRBJ2-3,TRBV2,TGTGCCAGCCGACTAGCGGAGAGTAGCACAGATACGCAGTATTTT,CASRLAESSTDTQYF
NA,few,TRBJ1-4,TRBV12-5,TGTGCTAGTGGTTCCACGGCGGAAAAACTGTTTTTT,CASGSTAEKLFF
TRBD2,many,TRBJ2-1,TRBV5-6,TGTGCCAGCAGACCCGTAGCCGGGACTAGCGGGGATGATGAGCAGTTCTTC,CASRPVAGTSGDDEQFF
NA,few,TRBJ1-5,TRBV2,TGTGCCAGCAGTGAATTTGGGGGGAGGAATCAGCCCCAGCATTTT,CASSEFGGRNQPQHF
NA,few,TRBJ2-1,TRBV12-3/TRBV12-4,TGTGCCACTGGCCGGGGGGCTTACAATGAGCAGTTCTTC,CATGRGAYNEQFF
NA,NA,TRBJ2-7,TRBV6-5,TGTGCCAGCAGTTACATCCGGGACATAAGCTCCTACGAGCAGTACTTC,CASSYIRDISSYEQYF
TRBD1,NA,TRBJ1-4,TRBV27,TGTGCCAGCAGCTGGGACAGAGAAGCCGAAAAACTGTTTTTT,CASSWDREAEKLFF
NA,few,TRBJ1-1,TRBV9,TGTGCCAGCAGCGCCTACGGGGGGCCAAGGGAGGGTACTGAAGCTTTCTTT,CASSAYGGPREGTEAFF
TRBD1,NA,TRBJ2-7,TRBV6-8,TGTGCCAGCAGTTACGGGACAGGTACGTCCTACGAGCAGTACTTC,CASSYGTGTSYEQYF
NA,few,TRBJ2-7,TRBV6-1,TGTGCCAGCAGAGGGCCCCGGAACGAGCAGTACTTC,CASRGPRNEQYF
NA,many,TRBJ1-1,TRBV19,TGTGCCAGTAGTATTGGGAATTTGAACACTGAAGCTTTCTTT,CASSIGNLNTEAFF
NA,few,TRBJ2-7,TRBV29-1,TGCAGCGTTGAAGTGCAGGGGCGGGAGCAGTACTTC,CSVEVQGREQYF
TRBD2,NA,TRBJ2-3,TRBV24-1,TGTGCCACCAGTGGCACGGGACTAGCGGGCACAGATACGCAGTATTTT,CATSGTGLAGTDTQYF
NA,few,TRBJ2-5,TRBV7-9,TGTGCCAGCAGCTCCATTAACGGGACTCAAGAGACCCAGTACTTC,CASSSINGTQETQYF
TRBD1,few,TRBJ2-5,TRBV12-3/TRBV12-4,TGTGCCAGCAGTTTGGGGACAGCGTACCAAGAGACCCAGTACTTC,CASSLGTAYQETQYF
TRBD1,few,TRBJ1-1,TRBV7-9,TGTGCCAGCAGCCTGGGACAGGCGGAGGGAGCTTTCTTT,CASSLGQAEGAFF
NA,once,TRBJ1-1,TRBV29-1,TGCAGCGTTTGTCTGGACTCGAACACTGAAGCTTTCTTT,CSVCLDSNTEAFF
TRBD1,NA,TRBJ2-2,TRBV11-2,TGTGCCAGCAGTTTCGTACCGGGACAGATGAACACCGGGGAGCTGTTTTTT,CASSFVPGQMNTGELFF
TRBD2,NA,TRBJ2-7,TRBV5-4,TGTGCCAGCAGCTTGGGGACTAGCGGCGCCTACGAGCAGTACTTC,CASSLGTSGAYEQYF
TRBD2,NA,TRBJ2-7,TRBV20-1,TGCAGTGCTAGTAAGCGGGGGGCCTACGAGCAGTACTTC,CSASKRGAYEQYF
NA,few,TRBJ2-5,TRBV7-6,TGTGCCAGCAGCTTTTCTCCTGCTTTCGGAGAGACCCAGTACTTC,CASSFSPAFGETQYF
TRBD2,NA,TRBJ2-1,TRBV28,TGTGCCAGCAGTTTACGGGCTAGCGGGGGGGCCAATGAGCAGTTCTTC,CASSLRASGGANEQFF
NA,NA,TRBJ2-7,TRBV6-2/TRBV6-3,TGTGCCAGCAGCTCCGGGGGCCCCCACGAGCAGTACTTC,CASSSGGPHEQYF
NA,many,TRBJ2-1,TRBV12-3/TRBV12-4,TGTGCCAGCAGTTTTGCAGGACCGACCTACAATGAGCAGTTCTTC,CASSFAGPTYNEQFF
TRBD1,NA,TRBJ1-2,TRBV20-1,TGCAGTGCTAGAGTTGGGACAGGGGTTACGAACTATGGCTACACCTTC,CSARVGTGVTNYGYTF
NA,few,TRBJ1-2,TRBV2,TGTGCCAGCAGTGAGTGGATTAACTATGGCTACACCTTC,CASSEWINYGYTF
NA,NA,TRBJ2-7,TRBV7-6,TGTGCCAGCAGTCTAAGTGGGGGGAACGGCGAGCAGTACTTC,CASSLSGGNGEQYF
NA,few,TRBJ2-3,TRBV15,TGTGCCACCAGCAGACGTCTGGCAGATACGCAGTATTTT,CATSRRLADTQYF
NA,NA,TRBJ2-1,TRBV4-2,TGTGCCAGCAGCCGCCCACCAGGCAGCTCCTACAATGAGCAGTTCTTC,CASSRPPGSSYNEQFF
TRBD1,NA,TRBJ1-1,TRBV2,TGTGCCATCACGGGACAGGGCACCCTTGGAGCTTTGTTT,CAITGQGTLGALF
NA,many,TRBJ2-7,TRBV28,TGTGCCAGCAGTTTATTGCTAGGGGAGGCCTACGAGCAGTACTTC,CASSLLLGEAYEQYF
NA,NA,TRBJ1-1,TRBV12-3/TRBV12-4,TGTGCCAGCAGTCCCGAGGGTAGGGGGAACACTGAAGCTTTCTTT,CASSPEGRGNTEAFF
NA,NA,TRBJ1-2,TRBV27,TGTGCCAGCAGTGCGACGGAAGCCGTCTATGGCTACACCTTC,CASSATEAVYGYTF
NA,NA,TRBJ2-1,TRBV13,TGTGCCAGCAGCTCAGAGGAATCCGAGCAGTTCTTC,CASSSEESEQFF
NA,NA,TRBJ2-5,TRBV5-6,TGTGCCAGCAGCTTAGGGGGTATAGAGACCCAGTACTTC,CASSLGGIETQYF
NA,NA,TRBJ2-1,TRBV28,TGTGCCAGCAGTTTGGAAGGTACACCCTACAATGAGCAGTTCTTC,CASSLEGTPYNEQFF